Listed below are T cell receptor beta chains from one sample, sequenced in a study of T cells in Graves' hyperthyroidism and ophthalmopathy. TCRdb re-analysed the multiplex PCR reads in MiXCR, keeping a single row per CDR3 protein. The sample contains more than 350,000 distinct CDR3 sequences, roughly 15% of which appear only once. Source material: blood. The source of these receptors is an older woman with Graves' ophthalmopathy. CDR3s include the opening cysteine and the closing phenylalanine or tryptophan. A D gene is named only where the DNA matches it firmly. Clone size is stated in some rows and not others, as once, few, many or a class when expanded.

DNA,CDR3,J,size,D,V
TGCAGTGCTAGTGCGGGGACCTTGAGCACAGATACGCAGTATTTT,CSASAGTLSTDTQYF,TRBJ2-3,few,NA,TRBV20-1
TGTGCCTGGAGGACTAGCGGGAGGGATGAGCAGTTCTTC,CAWRTSGRDEQFF,TRBJ2-1,many,TRBD2,TRBV30
TGTGCCAGTAGTCCACAGGGGAGGTTTAATGGCAATCAGCCCCAGCATTTT,CASSPQGRFNGNQPQHF,TRBJ1-5,NA,TRBD1,TRBV19
TGTGCCAGCAGCCAAGATCTCTGGACAGATAACTATGGCTACACCTTC,CASSQDLWTDNYGYTF,TRBJ1-2,NA,NA,TRBV14
TGTGCCAGCAGCCTTTCCGGGACTAGCGGGCTCCGAAGCACAGATACGCAGTATTTT,CASSLSGTSGLRSTDTQYF,TRBJ2-3,many,TRBD2,TRBV7-8
TGTGCCAGCAGTGAATTCGCCGTACGGGACGGGGAGCTGTTTTTT,CASSEFAVRDGELFF,TRBJ2-2,few,NA,TRBV25-1
TGTGCCAGTAGGCCGTCCACTAGCGGAGATTACAATGAGCAGTTCTTC,CASRPSTSGDYNEQFF,TRBJ2-1,few,TRBD2,TRBV19
TGTGCCAGCAGCCAAGGGACAGGGAATGAGCAGTTCTTC,CASSQGTGNEQFF,TRBJ2-1,many,TRBD1,TRBV7-9
TGTGCCAGCAGCCAGCGGTTAGCGGAGCAGTACTTC,CASSQRLAEQYF,TRBJ2-7,many,NA,TRBV28
TGTGCCAGCAGGGGCCCGGCGGCAATATCCTACGAGCAGTACTTC,CASRGPAAISYEQYF,TRBJ2-7,many,NA,TRBV7-8
TGTGCCAGCAGTTTAGGGACAGGCATAAACGAGCAGTACTTC,CASSLGTGINEQYF,TRBJ2-7,many,TRBD1,TRBV28
TGTGCCAGCAGCCAAGGTTTAGCCCCCTACAATGAGCAGTTCTTC,CASSQGLAPYNEQFF,TRBJ2-1,NA,NA,TRBV14
TGTGCCAGCAGCTTAGAAAGGGGGCCCCAGTACTTC,CASSLERGPQYF,TRBJ2-7,many,TRBD1,TRBV11-2
TGCGCCAGCAGCCAAGAAGGAGCTAGTGATACGCAGTATTTT,CASSQEGASDTQYF,TRBJ2-3,NA,NA,TRBV4-1
TGTGCCAGCAGCCCCCGGACAGCGGGAGGACCCAATGAGCAGTTCTTC,CASSPRTAGGPNEQFF,TRBJ2-1,many,TRBD2,TRBV11-3
TGTGCCAGCAGCTTCCCCCCTAGCGGGGGCCACGAGCAGTACTTC,CASSFPPSGGHEQYF,TRBJ2-7,NA,TRBD2,TRBV13
TGCAGTGCGTTAGCGGGAGGGCCGGGGGGTGAGCAGTTCTTC,CSALAGGPGGEQFF,TRBJ2-1,many,TRBD2,TRBV20-1
TGCGCCAGCAGCTCGAACGAAGGGGGGCTGAACACTGAAGCTTTCTTT,CASSSNEGGLNTEAFF,TRBJ1-1,NA,NA,TRBV5-1
TGTGCCAGCAGCCAAACATGGAGCTCCTATAATTCACCCCTCCACTTT,CASSQTWSSYNSPLHF,TRBJ1-6,few,NA,TRBV3-1
TGTGCCAGCAGTTTTCCGGCAGGGGGCGCGTATCAAGAGACCCAGTACTTC,CASSFPAGGAYQETQYF,TRBJ2-5,many,TRBD1,TRBV12-3/TRBV12-4
TGTGCCAGCAGCCCGTACCCGAGCGCGAAGAACACCGGGGAGCTGTTTTTT,CASSPYPSAKNTGELFF,TRBJ2-2,few,NA,TRBV11-2
TGTGCCAGCAGCACAGCGGGACCATACAATGAGCAGTTCTTC,CASSTAGPYNEQFF,TRBJ2-1,few,TRBD2,TRBV7-9
TGTGCCAGCAGCGTAGATGAGGGTTACGAGCAGTACTTC,CASSVDEGYEQYF,TRBJ2-7,NA,NA,TRBV9
TGTGCCAGCAGCTTAGCGGGGGTCCGGGGAGGACAAGAGACCCAGTACTTC,CASSLAGVRGGQETQYF,TRBJ2-5,many,NA,TRBV11-2
TGCGCCAGCAGTGAAGATTCATCCGAGGCAGCTTTCTTT,CASSEDSSEAAFF,TRBJ1-1,NA,NA,TRBV10-1
TGTGCCAGCAGTTCGAAGACAGCGTACGAGCAGTACTTC,CASSSKTAYEQYF,TRBJ2-7,NA,NA,TRBV12-3/TRBV12-4
TGTGCCAGCAGCCCGGTACAGGGGGCGTTTGCTGAAGCTTTCTTT,CASSPVQGAFAEAFF,TRBJ1-1,NA,TRBD1,TRBV7-9
TGTGCCAGCAGCGGCGACCGGGACAGGGTCGGGCAAGAGACCCAGTACTTC,CASSGDRDRVGQETQYF,TRBJ2-5,many,TRBD1,TRBV28
TGCGCCAGCAGCTTGTTAGGAGCAGGGGGAAATGAAAAACTGTTTTTT,CASSLLGAGGNEKLFF,TRBJ1-4,few,TRBD1,TRBV5-1
TGTGCCAGCAAGCGGGACAACCGTTACAATGAGCAGTTCTTC,CASKRDNRYNEQFF,TRBJ2-1,NA,NA,TRBV14
TGCGCCAGCAGCAGCACGAACACCGGGGAGCTGTTTTTT,CASSSTNTGELFF,TRBJ2-2,many,NA,TRBV5-1
TGTGCCACCGGAGACAGGGGTCAAGAGACCCAGTACTTC,CATGDRGQETQYF,TRBJ2-5,many,TRBD1,TRBV24-1
TGTGCCAGCAGCCGTGCACGGGACGGCGGCTACACCTTC,CASSRARDGGYTF,TRBJ1-2,many,NA,TRBV6-1
TGTGCCAGCAGCTCTCGTCCAGAAGACTACAATGAGCAGTTCTTC,CASSSRPEDYNEQFF,TRBJ2-1,few,NA,TRBV7-3
TGTGCCAGCAGCTTAGACGGGAGGTCTTCAGATACGCAGTATTTT,CASSLDGRSSDTQYF,TRBJ2-3,many,TRBD2,TRBV11-2
TGTGCCAGAATAGGGAGTTTGAGCAATCAGCCCCAGCATTTT,CARIGSLSNQPQHF,TRBJ1-5,NA,NA,TRBV19
TGTGCCACCAGCAGAGGGGCTGGGGGCGGAATCCCCCTTGAGCAGTTCTTC,CATSRGAGGGIPLEQFF,TRBJ2-1,few,NA,TRBV15
TGTGCCAGCAGGGGACCGGGACAGGGAGCCTACGAGCAGTACTTC,CASRGPGQGAYEQYF,TRBJ2-7,many,TRBD1,TRBV11-2
TGTGCCAGCAGTGGGTCGATAAGAACTACTTCAGATACGCAGTATTTT,CASSGSIRTTSDTQYF,TRBJ2-3,many,NA,TRBV6-1
TGTGCCAGCAGTCCCTCCTTAGCGGGAGGGTCGGGTGATGAGCAGTTCTTC,CASSPSLAGGSGDEQFF,TRBJ2-1,NA,TRBD2,TRBV28
TGCGCCAGCAGCTTGGAGCGGAGAGGCTACGAGCAGTACTTC,CASSLERRGYEQYF,TRBJ2-7,many,NA,TRBV5-1
TGTGCCAGCAGTGGGGGACAGTGGAACACCGGGGAGCTGTTTTTT,CASSGGQWNTGELFF,TRBJ2-2,NA,TRBD1,TRBV2
TGCGCCAGCAGCATCGGACAGGGGACCACAGATACGCAGTATTTT,CASSIGQGTTDTQYF,TRBJ2-3,many,TRBD1,TRBV5-1
TGTGCCAGCGGACCGGGACTAGCTAACACCGGGGAGCTGTTTTTT,CASGPGLANTGELFF,TRBJ2-2,NA,TRBD2,TRBV19
TGTGCCAGCAGCGCAGGGACAGGTTCTTACCAAGAGACCCAGTACTTC,CASSAGTGSYQETQYF,TRBJ2-5,few,TRBD1,TRBV7-2
TGCAGTGCTAAAGACAGATCAAACACCGGGGAGCTGTTTTTT,CSAKDRSNTGELFF,TRBJ2-2,NA,NA,TRBV20-1
TGTGCCAGCAGCACGGACAGGGGCCCAAATGGCTACACCTTC,CASSTDRGPNGYTF,TRBJ1-2,many,TRBD1,TRBV11-2
TGTGCCTGGAGTGTTTCAGGCTACAATGAGCAGTTCTTC,CAWSVSGYNEQFF,TRBJ2-1,few,NA,TRBV30
TGTGCCAGCAGCCCAAGTCCGGCGGCGGGCTACGAGCAGTACTTC,CASSPSPAAGYEQYF,TRBJ2-7,many,NA,TRBV7-9
TGCGCCAGCAGCAGGGTGAGGGCCGGGGAGCTGTTTTTT,CASSRVRAGELFF,TRBJ2-2,NA,NA,TRBV5-1
TGTGCCAGCAGCCGAGGGACACGGGGGCAAGAGACCCAGTACTTC,CASSRGTRGQETQYF,TRBJ2-5,NA,NA,TRBV6-5
TGTGCCAGTAGTATTTTCGGGACAGGGGACTATGGCTACACCTTC,CASSIFGTGDYGYTF,TRBJ1-2,few,TRBD1,TRBV19
TGTGCCAGCAGTGAAGCGGTACAGGGGCACACTGAAGCTTTCTTT,CASSEAVQGHTEAFF,TRBJ1-1,many,TRBD1,TRBV6-1
TGTGCCATCAGTGCCGGGACAGGCAAAGAGACCCAGTACTTC,CAISAGTGKETQYF,TRBJ2-5,many,TRBD1,TRBV10-3
TGTGCCAGTACCCAACAGGGGGCCGGGGCCAACGTCCTGACTTTC,CASTQQGAGANVLTF,TRBJ2-6,few,TRBD1,TRBV19
TGTGCCAGCAGCTTAGAGGGTGGGTGGGGTAGGAGCTCCTACAATGAGCAGTTCTTC,CASSLEGGWGRSSYNEQFF,TRBJ2-1,many,NA,TRBV11-2
TGCAGTGCTGGACCGGGACTAGCGGGAATGGAGGAGCAGTACTTC,CSAGPGLAGMEEQYF,TRBJ2-7,NA,TRBD2,TRBV20-1
TGTGCCAGCAACGCCGGGGGCGATGCTTTCTTT,CASNAGGDAFF,TRBJ1-1,NA,NA,TRBV28
TGTGCCAGCAGTTTCCTAGCGGGAGGCGAAGGAGAGACCCAGTACTTC,CASSFLAGGEGETQYF,TRBJ2-5,many,TRBD2,TRBV27
TGTGCCAGCAGTCAGGACAGGGGGCTAGAGGCCGGGGAGCTGTTTTTT,CASSQDRGLEAGELFF,TRBJ2-2,NA,TRBD1,TRBV6-1